The sequence of this T cell receptor (beta chain) was determined in a study of cytomegalovirus exposure and HLA in healthy donors. The PCR ran on 60 Vbeta and 13 Jbeta primers. Using immunoSEQ multiplex PCR, the repertoire was profiled, and TCRdb retains in-frame clones only, with some absent. The sample has tens of thousands of clones, about two thirds seen once. Per germline, CDR1 SEHNR and CDR2 FQNEAQ (reference sequence). CDR3 length equals 18 residues. V lost 5 bases, J lost 0 bases, and 7 bases stayed unmatched. The source is a man aged 25-40 years in good health and CMV-seropositive. Material: PBMCs. V is TRBV7-9 and J is TRBJ2-3, with 14 bases lining up with TRBD2. The CDR3 loop is CASSPGTSGRWSTDTQYF. CDR3 sequence (DNA): TGTGCCAGCAGCCCCGGGACTAGCGGGAGATGGAGCACAGATACGCAGTATTTT.